One and the same sample provided the 26 T cell receptor beta chains below, sequenced in a study of cytomegalovirus exposure and HLA in healthy donors. Primers for the PCR totalled 60 Vbeta and 13 Jbeta. TCRdb's table, derived via immunoSEQ multiplex PCR, lists solely in-frame clones and lacks some. The sample holds about 190,000 clones, less than 85% seen once. Source material: PBMCs. Receptors originate from a boy aged 5-17 years in good health and CMV-seronegative.

The genes are TRBV5-4 and TRBJ2-5; 13 nucleotides agree with TRBD2. J lost 4 bases, V lost 5 bases, and 5 bases had no gene match. The V gene's germline CDR1 is SGHNT and CDR2 YYREEE (reference sequence). This CDR3 contains 15 residues. The CDR3 is CASRPGLAGAETQYF. DNA for the CDR3: TGTGCCAGCAGACCCGGACTAGCGGGAGCAGAGACCCAGTACTTC.

In its sample, this clone was seen a few times. The chain is built from TRBV23-1 and TRBJ1-3; 7 nucleotides match TRBD1. TRBV23-1 is an ORF, with its function uncertain. The V gene end was trimmed by 3 bases and the J gene end by 0 bases; junction bases not matched to a gene: 11. CDR3 length equals 18 residues. Written as DNA, the CDR3 is TGCGCCAGCAGTCACACCGGAGATCAGGGGGGCTCTGGAAACACCATATATTTT. As protein: CASSHTGDQGGSGNTIYF.

This clone was observed a few times. The chain couples TRBV19 to TRBJ1-1; D might be TRBD1 (6 bases). V gave up 0 bases and J gave up 1 base, with 15 bases separating them. The CDR3 length is 17 residues. The germline CDR1 and CDR2 sequences are LNHDA and SQIVND (reference sequence). CDR3 bases: TGTGCCAGTAGTATAGATTTGGCAGGGGCCGGGAACACTGAAGCTTTCTTT. This codes for CASSIDLAGAGNTEAFF.

J is TRBJ1-1 and V is TRBV9, with D perhaps matching TRBD1 (6 bases). V was shortened by 0 bases and J by 0 bases, with 12 bases between the two germline ends. Germline V gene data show CDR1 as SGDLS and CDR2 as YYNGEE. The CDR3 extends over 16 amino acids. The CDR3 sequence is CASSVGKDRLNTEAFF. The CDR3 bases are TGTGCCAGCAGCGTAGGGAAAGACAGGTTGAACACTGAAGCTTTCTTT.

This clone was counted once. The V gene is TRBV5-6, the J gene TRBJ1-2; D possibly corresponds to TRBD1 (5 bases). The CDR3 contains 15 residues. The germline CDR1 and CDR2 sequences are SGHDT and YYEEEE. V was clipped by 0 bases and J by 4 bases, with 13 bases between them. The CDR3 DNA reads as TGTGCCAGCAGCTTGGGAACAGGTTGGGTCTATGGCTACACCTTC. As protein: CASSLGTGWVYGYTF.

This chain uses TRBV4-2 with TRBJ1-2, with TRBD1 matching 7 bases. V was clipped by 1 base and J by 0 bases; unmatched bases: 2. This CDR3 contains 15 residues. CDR1 LGHNA and CDR2 YNFKEQ come from the germline V gene. CDR3 DNA sequence: TGTGCCAGCAGCCAAGGGACAGGCCCTAACTATGGCTACACCTTC. Translated, it gives CASSQGTGPNYGYTF.

The chain combines TRBV9 with TRBJ2-1, with 12 bases lining up with TRBD2. Germline V lookup: CDR1 SGDLS, CDR2 YYNGEE. With V trimmed by 1 base and J by 8 bases, 7 bases remained unmatched. CDR3 length: 16 residues. The CDR3 here is CASSVSSGRAYDEQFF. For the CDR3, the DNA is TGTGCCAGCAGCGTATCTAGCGGGAGGGCATACGATGAGCAGTTCTTC.

The chain recombines TRBV11-3 with TRBJ2-1, with 9 bases that match TRBD2. The CDR3 sequence is 16 residues long. J was trimmed by 4 bases and V by 5 bases; bases with no gene match: 9. Per germline, CDR1 SGHNT and CDR2 YENEEA. CDR3 in DNA: TGTGCCAGCAGCACGCGGCTAGCGGGAACTTACAATGAGCAGTTCTTC. Translating it yields CASSTRLAGTYNEQFF.

The CDR3 DNA is TGTGCCAGCAGCTCAAACCGGGACAGGGGGCGCGGGTACAACGAGCAGTACTTC. Translating gives CASSSNRDRGRGYNEQYF. V is TRBV9 and J is TRBJ2-7; the match to TRBD1 covers 12 bases. The V and J ends lost 4 bases and 5 bases, in that order; junction bases with no gene match: 16. CDR3 length: 18 amino acids. Germline-derived CDR1 and CDR2 are SGDLS and YYNGEE.

V and J are TRBV5-5 and TRBJ1-3; D is ambiguous. The CDR3 totals 17 residues. V gave up 4 bases and J gave up 3 bases, with 20 bases separating them. Germline CDR1 is SGHKS and CDR2 is YYEKEE (reference sequence). The chain's CDR3 is CASSPLFRGLVGNTIYF. The CDR3 DNA follows: TGTGCCAGCAGCCCGCTTTTTCGGGGTCTGGTTGGAAACACCATATATTTT.

On this clone: Other nucleotide sequences from this sample produce the same CDR3. The chain couples TRBV7-2 to TRBJ1-1, with 7 positions matching TRBD1. The CDR3 is 15 amino acids. V shed 5 bases, J shed 3 bases, and the junction held 9 bases outside the gene matches. In germline, CDR1 is SGHTA, CDR2 FQGNSA. CDR3 amino acids: CASSLDGTADTEAFF. The CDR3 nucleotides read TGTGCCAGCAGCCTAGACGGGACAGCCGACACTGAAGCTTTCTTT.

The V gene is TRBV5-1, the J gene TRBJ1-2; 12 bases match TRBD1. Trimming took 4 bases from V and 7 from J; bases not matched to a gene: 8. This CDR3 is 15 amino acids long. Germline lookup yields CDR1 SGHRS and CDR2 YFSETQ. CDR3 DNA: TGCGCCAGCAGCCTGGGACAGGGGGCGAGTAGTGGCTACACCTTC. Translating gives CASSLGQGASSGYTF. The entire variable domain, with the rest obtained from reference TRBV5-1 and TRBJ1-2, is as follows: KAGVTQTPRYLIKTRGQQVTLSCSPISGHRSVSWYQQTPGQGLQFLFEYFSETQRNKGNFPGRFSGRQFSNSRSEMNVSTLELGDSALYLCASSLGQGASSGYTFGSGTRLTVV.

The chain joins TRBV4-2 to TRBJ2-3, with 10 positions matching TRBD2. The germline V gene encodes CDR1 LGHNA and CDR2 YNFKEQ. The CDR3 runs 15 residues. CDR3 in amino acids: CAYEGAGGPIDTQYF. CDR3 bases: TGTGCTTATGAGGGAGCGGGAGGGCCGATAGATACGCAGTATTTT.

The chain joins TRBV11-2 to TRBJ1-2, with D possibly being TRBD1 (6 bases). Trimming removed 1 base from V and 2 bases from J, with 11 bases in between. The germline V gene has CDR1 SGHAT and CDR2 FQNNGV. This CDR3 region has 15 residues. CDR3 residues: CASSLVGGANYGYTF. The CDR3 DNA is TGTGCCAGCAGCTTAGTAGGGGGGGCCAACTATGGCTACACCTTC.

The genes are TRBV9 and TRBJ2-1; D is unclear. The CDR3 runs 16 residues. Germline CDR1 SGDLS, CDR2 YYNGEE. Trimming removed 3 bases from V and 2 bases from J, with 15 bases in between. CDR3: CASSAIFPLTYNEQFF. The CDR3 DNA follows: TGTGCCAGCAGCGCCATTTTTCCGCTAACCTACAATGAGCAGTTCTTC.

This clone was found a few times. The chain uses TRBV28 and TRBJ1-4; 12 bases line up with TRBD1. CDR1 is MDHEN, CDR2 SYDVKM, per germline. With V trimmed by 5 bases and J by 8 bases, 18 bases remained unmatched. The CDR3 covers 19 residues. The DNA for the CDR3 is TGTGCCAGCAGTCTTCCGCGTAGGGGACAGGGGGCAGATCAGGAAAAACTGTTTTTT. It translates to CASSLPRRGQGADQEKLFF.

The chain links TRBV25-1 to TRBJ1-4; D is possibly TRBD1 (6 bases). The V and J ends lost 7 bases and 1 base respectively, with 13 bases between them. From germline, CDR1 is MGHDK and CDR2 SYGVNS. This CDR3 spans 15 amino acids. The CDR3 loop reads CASKGGALTNEKLFF. In nucleotides, the CDR3 is TGTGCCAGCAAGGGGGGGGCGCTAACTAATGAAAAACTGTTTTTT.

J is TRBJ2-5 and V is TRBV19, with TRBD2 matching over 9 bases. Looked up from germline, CDR1 is LNHDA and CDR2 is SQIVND (reference sequence). V lost 6 bases to trimming and J lost 5 bases; unmatched junction nucleotides: 16. The CDR3 contains 17 residues. CDR3 protein: CASSLSGSVLFPETQYF. DNA for the CDR3: TGTGCCAGTAGCCTTAGCGGGAGCGTCCTATTTCCCGAGACCCAGTACTTC.

This rearrangement joins TRBV4-2 to TRBJ2-2; 8 nucleotides line up with TRBD2. The germline V gene encodes CDR1 LGHNA and CDR2 YNFKEQ. The CDR3 is 17 residues long. V dropped 5 bases and J dropped 0; count of bases not matched to a gene: 8. CDR3 amino acids: CASSKLAVQPNTGELFF. The CDR3 DNA reads as TGTGCCAGCAGCAAACTAGCGGTTCAGCCGAACACCGGGGAGCTGTTTTTT.

This chain uses TRBV5-1 with TRBJ2-5, with TRBD2 matching over 9 bases. The CDR3 totals 16 residues. CDR1 is SGHRS and CDR2 is YFSETQ in the germline V gene. V shed 4 bases and J 4 bases; nucleotides not matched to a gene: 11. Written as DNA, the CDR3 is TGCGCCAGCAGCCTGTCGGGACTAGCAGGGGCAGAGACCCAGTACTTC. Protein: CASSLSGLAGAETQYF.

The chain has TRBV5-6 and TRBJ2-5; TRBD2 agrees at 14 bases. The CDR3 runs 15 residues. Germline V gene data show CDR1 as SGHDT and CDR2 as YYEEEE. V gave up 4 bases and J gave up 3 bases; unmatched junction bases: 2. The CDR3 is CASSPGLAGEETQYF. In DNA form, the CDR3 reads TGTGCCAGCAGCCCGGGACTAGCGGGAGAAGAGACCCAGTACTTC.

Notes on this clone: As the CDR3 is not closed by the conserved phenylalanine or tryptophan, this likely results from a read error. This chain links TRBV27 with TRBJ1-1, with a weak D call TRBD1 (6 bases). Looked up from germline, CDR1 is MNHEY and CDR2 is SMNVEV (reference sequence). This CDR3 region has 14 residues. The germline V and J ends were trimmed by 4 bases and 1 base, with 10 bases remaining between them. CDR3 loop: CASSWGHENTEAFL. The CDR3 DNA follows: TGTGCCAGCAGTTGGGGACACGAGAACACTGAAGCTTTCCTT.

V is TRBV28 and J is TRBJ1-5, with 9 bases lining up with TRBD1. This CDR3 region has 18 residues. Per germline, CDR1 MDHEN and CDR2 SYDVKM. Trimming cost V 5 bases and J 5 bases; bases outside gene matches: 16. CDR3 in DNA: TGTGCCAGCAGTCCCCAGACAGGGGGTGGGGGGTTCTATCAGCCCCAGCATTTT. It specifies CASSPQTGGGGFYQPQHF.

The chain employs TRBV6-5 and TRBJ1-4, with D possibly matching TRBD1 (5 bases). This CDR3 spans 16 amino acids. V lost 2 bases and J lost 8, with 18 bases in between. CDR1 and CDR2 (germline): MNHEY, SVGAGI. The CDR3, as DNA: TGTGCCAGCAGTTACAGGGGAGGGGCGACCAGGGAAAAACTGTTTTTT. It codes for CASSYRGGATREKLFF.

This chain connects TRBV7-9 to TRBJ1-2; TRBD1 matches 7 bases. The ends lost 5 bases at V and 4 bases at J; junction bases unmatched: 4. Germline V gene data show CDR1 as SEHNR and CDR2 as FQNEAQ (reference sequence). This CDR3 spans 13 amino acids. CDR3 sequence: CASSPPGGYGYTF. Written as DNA, the CDR3 is TGTGCCAGCAGCCCACCAGGGGGCTATGGCTACACCTTC.

In this sample, this clone turned up a few times. The gene calls are TRBV30 and TRBJ2-7, with D unresolved. Germline CDR1 is GTSNPN and CDR2 is SVGIG (reference sequence). The CDR3 is 12 residues long. With 3 bases removed from V and 0 bases from J, the gap between germline ends came to 6 bases. The CDR3 spells CAWSYLSYEQYF. The DNA of the CDR3 is TGTGCCTGGAGCTACCTCTCCTACGAGCAGTACTTC.